This paragraph reports one T cell receptor (beta chain). Its cognate antigen is unknown. 60 Vbeta and 13 Jbeta primers were used in PCR. Some clones are missing from TCRdb's copy, which holds only in-frame ones; the method was immunoSEQ multiplex PCR. The sample holds 160,000 or so clones; about four fifths are singletons and the top ten take roughly 4.4%. These data come from a study of cytomegalovirus exposure and HLA in healthy donors. Looking at the study overall: An earlier analysis identified 120 million or so unique TCR beta sequences in 150 million to 200 million T cells.

CDR1 SGHVS and CDR2 FNYEAQ come from the germline V gene. The V and J ends lost 2 bases and 4 bases respectively, with 11 bases between them. The CDR3 is 14 amino acids. Study-level results: Links to common viral pathogens appeared, in a later analysis, for several of the most significant clusters. Whilst most TCR sequences proved rare, a subset of public TCRs occurred across many donors.

The chain employs TRBV7-6 and TRBJ2-5; weak D call: TRBD2 (5 bases). The sequenced sample was PBMCs. The sequence was collected from a man under 40 in good health and CMV-seronegative. For the CDR3, the DNA is TGTGCCAGCAGCTTACGATTGGCGGGAGAGACCCAGTACTTC. Translating gives CASSLRLAGETQYF.